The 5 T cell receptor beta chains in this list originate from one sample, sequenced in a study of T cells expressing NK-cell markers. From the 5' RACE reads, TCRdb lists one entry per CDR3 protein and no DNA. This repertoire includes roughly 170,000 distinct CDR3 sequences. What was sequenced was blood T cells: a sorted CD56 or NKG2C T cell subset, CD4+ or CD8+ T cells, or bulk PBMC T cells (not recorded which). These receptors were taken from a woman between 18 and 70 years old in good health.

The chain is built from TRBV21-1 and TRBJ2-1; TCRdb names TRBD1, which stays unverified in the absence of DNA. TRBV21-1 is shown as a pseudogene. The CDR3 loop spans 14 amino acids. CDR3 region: CASSKVGALNEQFF.

CDR3 region: CATSDLSGNLDEQFF. V gene TRBV24-1 combines with J gene TRBJ2-1; TCRdb reports TRBD2, a call that lacks DNA to check it against. The CDR3 length is 15 residues. Looked up from germline, CDR1 is KGHDR and CDR2 is SFDVKD.

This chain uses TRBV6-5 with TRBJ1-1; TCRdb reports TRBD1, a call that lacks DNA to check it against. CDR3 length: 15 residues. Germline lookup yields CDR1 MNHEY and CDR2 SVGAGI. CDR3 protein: CASSYQGQKNTEAFF.

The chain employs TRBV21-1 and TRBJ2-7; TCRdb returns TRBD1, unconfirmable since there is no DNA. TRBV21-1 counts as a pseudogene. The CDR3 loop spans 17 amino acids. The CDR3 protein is CARRGTGYPRGGDEQYF.

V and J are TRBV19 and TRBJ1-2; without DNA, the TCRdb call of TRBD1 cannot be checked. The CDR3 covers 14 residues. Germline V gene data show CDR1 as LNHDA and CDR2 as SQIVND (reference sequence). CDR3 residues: CASSIQGQGGGYTF.